The rows below give T cell receptor beta chains drawn from one sample of a study of OX40 agonist ivuxolimab in advanced cancers. Only in-frame clones appear in the TCRdb table, and some are missing; sequencing was by immunoSEQ multiplex PCR. Of some 80,000 clones in the sample, 86% were seen once. Specimen: CD4+ or CD8+ T cells sorted from blood, collected in a trial of the OX40 agonist ivuxolimab. These receptors were obtained from an adult with an advanced solid tumor such as melanoma, head and neck, liver or kidney cancer. Both conserved end residues are part of each CDR3. Each record gives: CDR3 length, clone size, D gene, V gene, J gene, CDR3 protein, CDR3 DNA. A D gene is named only where the DNA matches it firmly. Clone sizes are given selectively: once, few, many, or a class where the clone is expanded.

length: 14
size: NA
D: NA
V: TRBV14
J: TRBJ2-7
CDR3: CASNGQGFSYEQYF
DNA: TGTGCCAGCAATGGGCAGGGGTTCTCCTACGAGCAGTACTTC

length: 13
size: NA
D: NA
V: TRBV19
J: TRBJ2-7
CDR3: CASSIWGTYEQYF
DNA: TGTGCCAGTAGTATATGGGGCACATACGAGCAGTACTTC

length: 15
size: NA
D: TRBD1
V: TRBV10-3
J: TRBJ2-7
CDR3: CAISGGTGSRYEQYF
DNA: TGTGCCATCAGTGGCGGGACAGGGAGTCGCTACGAGCAGTACTTC

length: 15
size: NA
D: NA
V: TRBV12-2
J: TRBJ2-4
CDR3: CASRLPESSKNIQYF
DNA: TGTGCAAGTCGCCTCCCCGAATCCTCCAAAAACATTCAGTACTTC

length: 18
size: NA
D: TRBD2
V: TRBV11-3
J: TRBJ2-1
CDR3: CASSLGLAGGLVYNEQFF
DNA: TGTGCCAGCAGCCTCGGACTAGCGGGAGGGTTAGTCTACAATGAGCAGTTCTTC

length: 16
size: NA
D: NA
V: TRBV11-2
J: TRBJ1-6
CDR3: CASRNVGGSYNSPLHF
DNA: TGTGCCAGCAGAAATGTGGGGGGGTCCTATAATTCACCCCTCCACTTT

length: 15
size: NA
D: NA
V: TRBV5-8
J: TRBJ2-1
CDR3: CASILGLSSYNEQFF
DNA: TGTGCCAGCATCCTCGGACTGAGCTCCTACAATGAGCAGTTCTTC

length: 12
size: NA
D: NA
V: TRBV30
J: TRBJ2-6
CDR3: CASGAGANVLTF
DNA: TGTGCCTCAGGAGCAGGGGCCAACGTCCTGACTTTC

length: 17
size: NA
D: NA
V: TRBV4-1
J: TRBJ1-2
CDR3: CASSQESRRGGGYGYTF
DNA: TGCGCCAGCAGCCAAGAATCCCGTAGGGGGGGCGGCTATGGCTACACCTTC

length: 14
size: NA
D: NA
V: TRBV18
J: TRBJ1-1
CDR3: CASSPGALNTEAFF
DNA: TGTGCCAGCTCACCAGGGGCGCTGAACACTGAAGCTTTCTTT

length: 18
size: NA
D: TRBD2
V: TRBV4-1
J: TRBJ2-6
CDR3: CASSQDGGGLSGANVLTF
DNA: TGCGCCAGCAGCCAAGACGGGGGGGGGCTGTCTGGGGCCAACGTCCTGACTTTC

length: 14
size: NA
D: NA
V: TRBV19
J: TRBJ1-1
CDR3: CASSFSGTASEAFF
DNA: TGTGCCAGTAGTTTTTCCGGGACGGCTTCTGAAGCTTTCTTT

length: 15
size: NA
D: NA
V: TRBV6-1
J: TRBJ1-2
CDR3: CASRPRQIENYGYTF
DNA: TGTGCCAGCAGACCCCGACAGATAGAGAACTATGGCTACACCTTC

length: 10
size: NA
D: NA
V: TRBV10-1
J: TRBJ2-1
CDR3: CASSESRQFF
DNA: TGCGCCAGCAGTGAGTCAAGGCAGTTCTTC

length: 15
size: once
D: TRBD2
V: TRBV6-5
J: TRBJ2-7
CDR3: CASSYGGLAVSEQYF
DNA: TGTGCCAGCAGTTACGGAGGACTAGCTGTCTCCGAGCAGTACTTC

length: 16
size: NA
D: NA
V: TRBV5-1
J: TRBJ2-5
CDR3: CASSLVTSAVQETQYF
DNA: TGCGCCAGCAGCTTGGTTACGTCGGCAGTCCAAGAGACCCAGTACTTC

length: 14
size: NA
D: TRBD1
V: TRBV2
J: TRBJ1-4
CDR3: CASTLDRGNEKLFF
DNA: TGTGCCAGCACCCTGGACAGGGGAAATGAAAAACTGTTTTTT

length: 13
size: once
D: NA
V: TRBV6-5
J: TRBJ2-1
CDR3: CASSYSPYNEQFF
DNA: TGTGCCAGCAGTTACTCACCCTACAATGAGCAGTTCTTC

length: 16
size: NA
D: NA
V: TRBV13
J: TRBJ1-2
CDR3: CASSSMGQGPRYGYTF
DNA: TGTGCCAGCAGCTCCATGGGCCAGGGCCCACGCTATGGCTACACCTTC

length: 16
size: few
D: TRBD2
V: TRBV6-5
J: TRBJ2-2
CDR3: CASSYISGGNTGELFF
DNA: TGTGCCAGCAGTTACATTAGCGGGGGGAACACCGGGGAGCTGTTTTTT

length: 14
size: NA
D: NA
V: TRBV19
J: TRBJ1-3
CDR3: CASIAVWSGNTIYF
DNA: TGTGCCAGTATTGCAGTCTGGTCTGGAAACACCATATATTTT

length: 16
size: NA
D: TRBD1
V: TRBV18
J: TRBJ1-5
CDR3: CASSPGTGRLNQPQHF
DNA: TGTGCCAGCTCACCCGGGACAGGGAGACTCAATCAGCCCCAGCATTTT

length: 18
size: once
D: TRBD2
V: TRBV5-1
J: TRBJ2-5
CDR3: CASSLGLAGDPWQETQYF
DNA: TGCGCCAGCAGCTTGGGACTAGCGGGGGACCCGTGGCAAGAGACCCAGTACTTC

length: 15
size: NA
D: TRBD1
V: TRBV5-6
J: TRBJ1-5
CDR3: CASHDRGTVNQPQHF
DNA: TGTGCCAGCCATGATCGCGGGACAGTTAATCAGCCCCAGCATTTT

length: 13
size: NA
D: NA
V: TRBV30
J: TRBJ2-1
CDR3: CARSGFSYNEQFF
DNA: TGTGCCCGTTCAGGGTTCTCCTACAATGAGCAGTTCTTC

length: 14
size: NA
D: NA
V: TRBV2
J: TRBJ1-4
CDR3: CASRSRDYREKLFF
DNA: TGTGCCAGCAGGAGCAGGGATTACCGTGAAAAACTGTTTTTT

length: 16
size: NA
D: TRBD1
V: TRBV11-2
J: TRBJ2-7
CDR3: CASSLDPGQGAREQYF
DNA: TGTGCCAGCAGCTTAGATCCGGGACAGGGGGCGAGGGAGCAGTACTTC

length: 16
size: NA
D: TRBD1
V: TRBV12-5
J: TRBJ1-5
CDR3: CASGLGGQTMNQPQHF
DNA: TGTGCTAGTGGTTTGGGGGGACAGACAATGAATCAGCCCCAGCATTTT

length: 14
size: NA
D: NA
V: TRBV15
J: TRBJ2-1
CDR3: CATSRDKYGGEQFF
DNA: TGTGCCACCAGCAGAGATAAGTATGGCGGTGAGCAGTTCTTC

length: 15
size: few
D: NA
V: TRBV6-6
J: TRBJ1-5
CDR3: CASSPMGTSNQPQHF
DNA: TGTGCCAGCAGCCCCATGGGGACTAGCAATCAGCCCCAGCATTTT